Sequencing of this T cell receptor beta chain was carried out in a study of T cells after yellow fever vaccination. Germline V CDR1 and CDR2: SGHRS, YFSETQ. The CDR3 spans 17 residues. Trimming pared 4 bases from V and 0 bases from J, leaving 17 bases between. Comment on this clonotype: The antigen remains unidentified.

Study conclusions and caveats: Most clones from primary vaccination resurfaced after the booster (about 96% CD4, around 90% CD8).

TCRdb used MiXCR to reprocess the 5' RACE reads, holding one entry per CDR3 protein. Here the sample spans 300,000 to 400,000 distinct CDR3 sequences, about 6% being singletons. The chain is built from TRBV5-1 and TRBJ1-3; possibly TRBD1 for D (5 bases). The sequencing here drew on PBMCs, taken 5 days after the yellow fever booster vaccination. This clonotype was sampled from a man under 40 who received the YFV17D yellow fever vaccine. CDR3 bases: TGCGCCAGCAGCATCGGTAGGGGAGGGAGCTCTGGAAACACCATATATTTT. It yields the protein CASSIGRGGSSGNTIYF. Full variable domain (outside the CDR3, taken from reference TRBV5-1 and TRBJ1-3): KAGVTQTPRYLIKTRGQQVTLSCSPISGHRSVSWYQQTPGQGLQFLFEYFSETQRNKGNFPGRFSGRQFSNSRSEMNVSTLELGDSALYLCASSIGRGGSSGNTIYFGEGSWLTVV.